This TCR beta chain came from a study of blood T cell repertoires in COVID-19. On the study more broadly: The origin of the acute and convalescent COVID-19 samples was the United States, Italy and Spain.

Across 24 US areas, participants ranged in age from 18 to 89 years. Participants reported their clinical history, and cohort assignment relied on those reports. Remarks on this clone: Other DNA sequences from this sample encode an identical CDR3 as well.

Libraries were prepared by immunoSEQ multiplex PCR; TCRdb keeps only in-frame clonotypes and omits some of them. The sample contains roughly 200,000 clones, about nine tenths of which appear only once. J gave up 1 base and V 3 bases, and 1 base lay outside the gene matches. This CDR3 has 14 residues. Per germline, CDR1 SEHNR and CDR2 FQNEAQ (reference sequence). This TCR was recovered from a woman aged 40 to 50 with acute COVID-19. The genes are TRBV7-9 and TRBJ1-1; 8 bases match TRBD1. Sequencing used PBMCs or T cells enriched from blood (not recorded which). CDR3 amino acids: CASSFTGGNTEAFF. The CDR3 region has the DNA TGTGCCAGCAGCTTTACAGGGGGGAACACTGAAGCTTTCTTT.